This T cell receptor beta chain was retrieved from a study of blood T cell repertoires in COVID-19. Study details: Some COVID-19 samples were acute and others convalescent; all came from the United States, Italy and Spain. The cDNA or gDNA used as material had been derived from T cells, B-cell-depleted T cells, or PBMCs.

In the source study's methods: Estimation of nucleated cell counts relied on the amplification of reference gene primers. Clones were sequenced by immunoSEQ multiplex PCR, and TCRdb holds only the in-frame ones, with some missing. That table is the source of V, J and clone size, and D and trimming were worked out from the DNA. Here the sample spans around 260,000 clones, about 89% being singletons. CDR3 length: 15 amino acids. Germline CDR1 is SQVTM and CDR2 is ANQGSEA. V dropped 6 bases and J dropped 0; count of bases not matched to a gene: 10. The rearrangement links TRBV29-1 to TRBJ1-2, with TRBD1 identical over 7 bases. Sequenced input: peripheral blood. The TCR comes from a man aged 25-45 years with acute or convalescent COVID-19. The CDR3 coding sequence is TGCAGCGTCGCAAGACAGGGTAGAGCTAACTATGGCTACACCTTC. It codes for CSVARQGRANYGYTF.